This T cell receptor (beta chain) was obtained from a study of cytomegalovirus exposure and HLA in healthy donors. With 60 Vbeta and 13 Jbeta primers, the PCR was carried out. The protocol was immunoSEQ multiplex PCR, while the TCRdb copy is restricted to in-frame clones and leaves out a portion. The sample includes under 250,000 clones, 60% to 80% of them seen just once. V shed 5 bases and J 2 bases; nucleotides not matched to a gene: 14. This CDR3 has 18 residues. CDR1 SGHTA and CDR2 FQGTGA come from the germline V gene. The chain uses TRBV7-3 and TRBJ2-1, with 8 bases identical to TRBD2. Sequencing input: PBMCs. This sequence was found in a male donor in good health and CMV-seronegative. CDR3 loop: CASSPSLGSGGTYNEQFF. The DNA for the CDR3 is TGTGCCAGCAGCCCATCACTGGGGTCGGGGGGGACCTACAATGAGCAGTTCTTC.